This T cell receptor beta chain was profiled in a study of spatial heterogeneity in lung cancer. Comments on this clonotype: Antigen unknown.

Findings of the study overall: Expanded intratumoral alpha and beta TCR counts tracked tumor mutation counts.

Using its own MiXCR run on the 5' RACE reads, TCRdb lists one record per CDR3 protein. Counted here are roughly 4,500 distinct CDR3 sequences, approximately 8% occurring once; the ten biggest clones make up 13%. CDR3 length: 15 residues. Trimming removed 0 bases at V and 7 bases at J, with 13 bases between. CDR1 is MGHRA, CDR2 YSYEKL, per germline. Time point denoted: sample taken at primary tumor resection. A total of around 76 untreated early-stage non-small cell lung cancer patients served as donors. Here the sequenced sample was lung tumor tissue, taken at surgery. The receptor was isolated from a male donor with early-stage non-small cell lung cancer. V gene TRBV4-1 combines with J gene TRBJ2-4; D gene unclear. In nucleotides, the CDR3 is TGCGCCAGCAGCCAAGATCGTGGCCTTGCTAACATTCAGTACTTC. This encodes CASSQDRGLANIQYF.